This T cell receptor (beta chain) derives from a study of memory CD4+ T cells and cytomegalovirus serostatus. Single viable CD3+CD4+CD8-CD45RO+ cells were sorted as the memory CD4+ T cells. The protocol was immunoSEQ multiplex PCR, while the TCRdb copy is restricted to in-frame clones and leaves out a portion. Of 50,000 or so clones listed, over 65% are singletons. The CDR3 totals 19 residues. J lost 0 bases, V lost 1 base, and 7 bases had no gene match. Germline lookup yields CDR1 SGHTA and CDR2 FQGNSA. Material: memory CD4+ T cells from blood. The chain couples TRBV7-2 to TRBJ2-6; 9 positions agree with TRBD1. The receptor's source is an adult in good health and CMV-seronegative. CDR3 sequence (DNA): TGTGCCAGCAGCTTAGGTTGGAGACAGGGGGGCTCTGGGGCCAACGTCCTGACTTTC. Translated: CASSLGWRQGGSGANVLTF.